These T cell receptor beta chains were read from a single sample in a study of blood T cell repertoires in COVID-19. Assay used: immunoSEQ multiplex PCR; TCRdb lists only in-frame clones, some missing. The repertoire consists of some 450,000 clones, with roughly 90% occurring once and the leading ten covering roughly 0.76%. What was sequenced was peripheral blood. These receptors were collected from a young man with COVID-19, enrolled during active disease. CDR3s include the opening cysteine and the closing phenylalanine or tryptophan. Clone size is stated in some rows and not others, as once, few, many or a class when expanded.

-	TRBJ2-3	TRBV18	CASSPLRASGGTTDTQYF
-	TRBJ2-3	TRBV10-1	CASSPIYTDTQYF
-	TRBJ1-2	TRBV7-8	CASSHLGGAGYTF
-	TRBJ2-7	TRBV5-1	CASSFSDSYEQYF
-	TRBJ2-7	TRBV18	CASSTDRGRSEQYF
-	TRBJ2-7	TRBV18	CASSLHQGDEQYF
-	TRBJ2-7	TRBV27	CASSTFLTGVEQYF
-	TRBJ1-1	TRBV6-5	CASSINRDSRAEAFF
-	TRBJ1-1	TRBV7-9	CASSPRSGRQAFF
once	TRBJ1-6	TRBV6-5	CASSYFGGNSPLHF
-	TRBJ2-7	TRBV11-2	CASSLYALREGYEQYF
-	TRBJ2-5	TRBV2	CATSGTGQETQYF
-	TRBJ1-2	TRBV12-3/TRBV12-4	CASSSRTGMSYTF
-	TRBJ2-7	TRBV7-9	CASSFRGTYEQYF
-	TRBJ2-2	TRBV2	CASNPGQGAGELFF